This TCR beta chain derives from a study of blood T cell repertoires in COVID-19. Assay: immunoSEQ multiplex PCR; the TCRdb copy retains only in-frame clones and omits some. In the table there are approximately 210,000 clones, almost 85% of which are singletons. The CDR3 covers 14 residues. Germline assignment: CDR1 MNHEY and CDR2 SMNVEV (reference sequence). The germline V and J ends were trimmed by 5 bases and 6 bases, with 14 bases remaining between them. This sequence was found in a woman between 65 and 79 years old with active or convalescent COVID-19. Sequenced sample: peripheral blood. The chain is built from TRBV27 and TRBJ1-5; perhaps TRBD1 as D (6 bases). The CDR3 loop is CASSPYRVGQPQHF. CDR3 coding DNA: TGTGCCAGCAGTCCCTACAGGGTGGGTCAGCCCCAGCATTTT.